Below, 29 T cell receptor beta chains from the same sample are listed, as sequenced in a study of spatial heterogeneity in lung cancer. TCRdb used MiXCR to reprocess the 5' RACE reads, holding one entry per CDR3 protein. Here the sample spans under 30,000 distinct CDR3 sequences, approximately 3% being singletons. Regarding time point: sample taken at primary tumor resection. The starting material was PBMCs, obtained at surgery. The receptors here all came from a female donor with early-stage non-small cell lung cancer.

There are many counts of this clonotype. The chain employs TRBV30 and TRBJ1-5; TRBD1 matches 9 bases. The CDR3 sequence is 14 residues long. The V gene's germline CDR1 is GTSNPN and CDR2 SVGIG (reference sequence). V shed 0 bases, J shed 7 bases, and the junction held 4 bases outside the gene matches. Here the CDR3 reads CAWSVGTGLQPQHF. CDR3 sequence (DNA): TGTGCCTGGAGTGTGGGGACAGGGTTACAGCCCCAGCATTTT.

This clonotype appeared many times. The rearrangement links TRBV20-1 to TRBJ2-3, with 8 bases that match TRBD2. The V and J ends lost 3 bases and 5 bases, in that order; junction bases with no gene match: 10. The CDR3 has 15 amino acids. In germline, CDR1 is DFQATT, CDR2 SNEGSKA (reference sequence). CDR3 nucleotide sequence: TGCAGTGCTAGTGGGCCTAGCGGGCCCCAAGATACGCAGTATTTT. It is translated as CSASGPSGPQDTQYF.

This clonotype was counted ten times or more. The rearrangement uses TRBV5-1 and TRBJ2-1, with 10 bases lining up with TRBD2. V gave up 5 bases and J gave up 5 bases; unmatched junction bases: 4. Germline assignment: CDR1 SGHRS and CDR2 YFSETQ. The CDR3 runs to 14 residues. CDR3 nucleotide sequence: TGCGCCAGCAGTCCTGGACTAGCGGACAATGAGCAGTTCTTC. This encodes CASSPGLADNEQFF.

The table lists this clonotype with many counts. The chain has TRBV7-3 and TRBJ2-2; D is undetermined. V lost 5 bases and J 1 base, leaving 8 bases between the germline ends. The CDR3 extends over 14 amino acids. Germline CDR1 reads SGHTA; CDR2 reads FQGTGA. The CDR3 reads CASSKAGNTGELFF. In DNA form, the CDR3 reads TGTGCCAGCAGCAAGGCAGGGAACACCGGGGAGCTGTTTTTT.

This clonotype occurred many times. The chain has TRBV4-1 and TRBJ1-1; D might be TRBD1 (5 bases). With 4 bases removed from V and 3 bases from J, the gap between germline ends came to 9 bases. Germline CDR1 and CDR2: MGHRA and YSYEKL. The CDR3 totals 13 residues. The CDR3 DNA follows: TGCGCCAGCAGCCGCCCGGGGGACACTGAAGCTTTCTTT. Translation gives CASSRPGDTEAFF.

This clonotype was counted at least ten times. The chain links TRBV23-1 to TRBJ2-5, with a possible D match to TRBD2 (6 bases). TRBV23-1 has ORF status, its function being uncertain. The CDR3 loop spans 14 amino acids. The ends were cut back, 11 bases at V and 3 bases at J, with 19 bases in the middle. Written as DNA, the CDR3 is TGCGCCCCCCCAGCGGGTTTGAAAAAAGAGACCCAGTACTTC. It is translated as CAPPAGLKKETQYF.

The table lists this clonotype with many counts. V gene TRBV12-3 or TRBV12-4 combines with J gene TRBJ2-1; 9 bases align to TRBD2. J lost 0 bases, V lost 5 bases, and 5 bases had no gene match. This CDR3 region has 16 residues. The CDR3 reads CASSPRSGSSYNEQFF. Written as DNA, the CDR3 is TGTGCCAGCAGTCCTCGTAGCGGGAGCTCCTACAATGAGCAGTTCTTC.

This clonotype was recorded at least ten times. The V gene is TRBV9, the J gene TRBJ2-7, with 7 bases matching TRBD1. The germline V gene has CDR1 SGDLS and CDR2 YYNGEE. The junction had 6 bases not matched to a gene; V was cut back by 2 bases and J by 1 base. The CDR3 spans 15 residues. CDR3 amino acids: CASSVGQALSYEQYF. CDR3 bases: TGTGCCAGCAGCGTCGGACAGGCGCTATCCTACGAGCAGTACTTC.

The chain carries TRBV6-1 and TRBJ1-1; possible D gene TRBD1, 5 bases. Trimming removed 0 bases at V and 4 bases at J, with 12 bases between. The germline CDR1 and CDR2 sequences are MNHNS and SASEGT. CDR3 size: 15 residues. In DNA, the CDR3 is TGTGCCAGCAGTGAAGCTTGGGGCCGAGGCACTGAAGCTTTCTTT. Amino acid sequence: CASSEAWGRGTEAFF.

This clonotype has more than one count but fewer than ten. The gene calls are TRBV6-5 and TRBJ2-3; D is undetermined. The V end lost 6 bases, the J end lost 2 bases, and 15 bases lay between the germline ends. The CDR3 contains 15 residues. Germline assignment: CDR1 MNHEY and CDR2 SVGAGI. CDR3 sequence (DNA): TGTGCCAGCAGACGTATCTCCTCGAACACAGATACGCAGTATTTT. Its protein is CASRRISSNTDTQYF.

This clonotype was found many times. The CDR3 DNA reads as TGTGCCAGCAGCCCTAACGGACTAGCGGGAGTCAATGAGCAGTTCTTC. Translating gives CASSPNGLAGVNEQFF. J is TRBJ2-1 and V is TRBV7-9, with 13 bases lining up with TRBD2. This CDR3 contains 16 residues. CDR1 is SEHNR and CDR2 is FQNEAQ in the germline V gene (reference sequence). V trimming: 5 bases; J trimming: 6 bases; junction bases outside the gene matches: 7.

This clonotype appeared many times. The chain recombines TRBV15 with TRBJ2-7; no firm D call. CDR3 size: 15 residues. Germline CDR1 and CDR2: LNHNV and YYDKDF (reference sequence). Trimming pared 0 bases from V and 1 base from J, leaving 10 bases between. CDR3 in amino acids: CATSRDLSESYEQYF. Written as DNA, the CDR3 is TGTGCCACCAGCAGAGATTTGTCGGAGTCCTACGAGCAGTACTTC.

By share of the sample, this clonotype is medium-sized. The chain has TRBV2 and TRBJ2-1, with 7 bases fitting TRBD2. CDR1 and CDR2 from the germline V gene are SNHLY and FYNNEI. Trimming at V came to 6 bases and at J to 0 bases, leaving 8 bases not matched to a gene. The CDR3 extends over 16 amino acids. CDR3 in amino acids: CASSFSGLSSYNEQFF. CDR3 sequence (DNA): TGTGCCAGCAGCTTTAGCGGGTTGAGCTCCTACAATGAGCAGTTCTTC.

This clonotype has at least ten counts. The V and J genes are TRBV25-1 and TRBJ1-1; weak D call: TRBD1 (5 bases). This CDR3 is built from 14 residues. The V gene lost 4 bases and the J gene lost 3 bases, with 12 bases spanning the gap. CDR1 and CDR2 (germline): MGHDK, SYGVNS. CDR3 DNA: TGTGCCAGCAGTGTTGGAGGGGCTGACACTGAAGCTTTCTTT. Its protein is CASSVGGADTEAFF.

The table lists this clonotype with many counts. V usage is TRBV30 and J usage is TRBJ1-3; D is possibly TRBD1 (5 bases). Germline CDR1 and CDR2: GTSNPN and SVGIG (reference sequence). This CDR3 contains 13 residues. V dropped 4 bases and J dropped 4 bases, with 11 bases sitting between them. The CDR3 coding sequence is TGTGCCTGGAATCAGGGCGCGGGAAACACCATATATTTT. Translation gives CAWNQGAGNTIYF.

This clonotype was detected many times. The CDR3 is CSVSDNNEQFF. In nucleotides, the CDR3 is TGCAGCGTCTCGGACAACAATGAGCAGTTCTTC. V is TRBV29-1 and J is TRBJ2-1, with a weak D call TRBD1 (5 bases). Deletions cut 6 bases from V and 5 bases from J, with 8 bases between. This CDR3 contains 11 residues. Germline loops: CDR1 SQVTM, CDR2 ANQGSEA.

This clonotype was observed many times. The chain couples TRBV6-1 to TRBJ2-3, with 7 bases lining up with TRBD2. The ends lost 7 bases at V and 4 bases at J; junction bases unmatched: 11. This CDR3 has 15 residues. Per the germline V gene, CDR1 is MNHNS and CDR2 is SASEGT. The CDR3 spells CASILGGSRPDTQYF. The CDR3 DNA reads TGTGCCAGCATCCTAGGCGGGAGTCGTCCAGATACGCAGTATTTT.

Many counts were recorded for this clonotype. The chain uses TRBV19 and TRBJ1-5; the D is unclear. The CDR3 runs 15 residues. V lost 3 bases and J lost 2, with 11 bases in between. Germline V gene data show CDR1 as LNHDA and CDR2 as SQIVND (reference sequence). The CDR3 nucleotides are TGTGCCAGTAGTATTGGCACGGTGGGCAATCAGCCCCAGCATTTT. It is translated as CASSIGTVGNQPQHF.

This clonotype appeared many times. The CDR3 bases are TGTGCCAGCAGAAGCCATACAGGGGCCTACGAGCAGTACTTC. Its protein is CASRSHTGAYEQYF. V and J are TRBV27 and TRBJ2-7; 7 bases agree with TRBD1. The germline CDR1 and CDR2 sequences are MNHEY and SMNVEV (reference sequence). V gave up 6 bases and J gave up 2 bases; unmatched junction bases: 7. CDR3 size: 14 residues.

This clonotype was detected a few times. This chain connects TRBV24-1 to TRBJ2-2, with 8 positions matching TRBD1. The CDR3 consists of 14 residues. Germline V gene lookup returns CDR1 KGHDR and CDR2 SFDVKD. The ends lost 7 bases at V and 6 bases at J; junction bases unmatched: 6. In DNA form, the CDR3 reads TGTGCCACCAGCCAGGACAGGGTCGCCGGGGAGCTGTTTTTT. This codes for CATSQDRVAGELFF.

This clonotype was counted many times. The chain combines TRBV3-1 with TRBJ2-7, with 8 bases that match TRBD2. The CDR3 spans 18 residues. Looked up from germline, CDR1 is LGHDT and CDR2 is YNNKEL (reference sequence). The ends lost 1 base at V and 2 bases at J; junction bases unmatched: 13. CDR3 protein: CASSQGGGAGVFPYEQYF. The CDR3, as DNA: TGTGCCAGCAGCCAAGGCGGTGGAGCGGGAGTATTCCCCTACGAGCAGTACTTC.

The table lists this clonotype with many counts. CDR3 loop: CASSQTRGIAAFF. For the CDR3, the DNA is TGTGCCAGCAGCCAGACAAGGGGAATCGCAGCTTTCTTT. V gene TRBV3-1 combines with J gene TRBJ1-1; weak D call: TRBD1 (5 bases). The V gene lost 3 bases and the J gene lost 10 bases, with 15 bases spanning the gap. CDR1 and CDR2 from the germline V gene are LGHDT and YNNKEL (reference sequence). CDR3 length: 13 residues. The full variable domain, rest sourced from reference TRBV3-1 and TRBJ1-1, is DTAVSQTPKYLVTQMGNDKSIKCEQNLGHDTMYWYKQDSKKFLKIMFSYNNKELIINETVPNRFSPKSPDKAHLNLHINSLELGDSAVYFCASSQTRGIAAFFGQGTRLTVV.

The table lists this clonotype with many counts. The chain combines TRBV7-9 with TRBJ1-2; no firm D call. V lost 1 base, J lost 0 bases, and 6 bases lay in between. CDR3 length: 14 amino acids. Per the germline V gene, CDR1 is SEHNR and CDR2 is FQNEAQ (reference sequence). The CDR3 bases are TGTGCCAGCAGCTTAGTTCAGGCTAACTATGGCTACACCTTC. It is translated as CASSLVQANYGYTF.

At least ten counts were recorded for this clonotype. The chain couples TRBV27 to TRBJ2-1; no clear D gene. Trimming took off 5 bases at V and 8 bases at J, with 10 bases between the two ends. Germline CDR1 is MNHEY and CDR2 is SMNVEV (reference sequence). The CDR3 runs 12 residues. The CDR3 spells CASSSQPDEQFF. Here the CDR3 DNA reads TGTGCCAGCAGTAGCCAGCCCGATGAGCAGTTCTTC.

This clonotype showed up many times. This chain joins TRBV6-2 or TRBV6-3 and TRBJ1-1, with D possibly matching TRBD1 (6 bases). This CDR3 has 13 residues. Looked up from germline, CDR1 is MNHEY and CDR2 is SVGEGT. The germline V and J ends were trimmed by 6 bases and 6 bases, with 14 bases remaining between them. CDR3 DNA: TGTGCCAGCAGAAATACAGGGTTTGCTGAAGCTTTCTTT. Amino acids: CASRNTGFAEAFF.

This chain uses TRBV7-9 with TRBJ2-7; 11 bases are a match to TRBD2. The CDR3 is made up of 16 amino acids. Germline V CDR1 and CDR2: SEHNR, FQNEAQ (reference sequence). V gave up 1 base and J gave up 2 bases; unmatched junction bases: 4. CDR3 sequence reads: CASSLEASGGPYEQYF. CDR3 DNA: TGTGCCAGCAGCTTAGAGGCTAGCGGGGGGCCCTACGAGCAGTACTTC.

This clonotype has only a few counts. This chain joins TRBV12-3 or TRBV12-4 and TRBJ1-2, with D unclear. V was shortened by 3 bases and J by 1 base, with 15 bases between the two germline ends. The CDR3 consists of 16 residues. CDR3 residues: CASSFLLGSYNYGYTF. CDR3 sequence (DNA): TGTGCCAGCAGTTTTCTTTTGGGCAGTTATAACTATGGCTACACCTTC.

This clonotype has at least ten counts. V gene TRBV6-1 combines with J gene TRBJ1-6; possibly TRBD1 for D (6 bases). Between the trimmed V and J ends, which lost 4 bases and 6 bases, there was a span of 13 bases. The CDR3 spans 15 residues. Germline CDR1 is MNHNS and CDR2 is SASEGT. CDR3 DNA: TGTGCCAGCAGTGGAATCTTGGACAGTAATTCACCCCTCCACTTT. This codes for CASSGILDSNSPLHF.

In this sample, this clonotype turned up many times. The rearrangement uses TRBV7-8 and TRBJ1-5; 11 bases match TRBD1. This CDR3 spans 18 amino acids. Germline-derived CDR1 and CDR2 are SGHVS and FQNEAQ. V lost 5 bases, J lost 6 bases, and 15 bases stayed unmatched. This CDR3 is CASSEGEGQGAFRQPQHF. The CDR3, as DNA: TGTGCCAGCAGCGAAGGGGAAGGACAGGGGGCATTTCGTCAGCCCCAGCATTTT.